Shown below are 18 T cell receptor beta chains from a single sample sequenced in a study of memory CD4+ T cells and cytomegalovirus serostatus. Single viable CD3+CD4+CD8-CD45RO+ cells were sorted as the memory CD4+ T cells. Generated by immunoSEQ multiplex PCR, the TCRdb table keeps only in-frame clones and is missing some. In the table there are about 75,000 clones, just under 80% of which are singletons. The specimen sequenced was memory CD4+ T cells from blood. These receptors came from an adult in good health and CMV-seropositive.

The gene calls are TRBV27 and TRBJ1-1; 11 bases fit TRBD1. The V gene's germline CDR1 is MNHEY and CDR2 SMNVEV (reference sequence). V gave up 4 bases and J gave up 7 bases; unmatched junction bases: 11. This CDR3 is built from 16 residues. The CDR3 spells CASSSEGPGQGVEAFF. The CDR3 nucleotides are TGTGCCAGCAGTTCCGAGGGACCGGGACAGGGGGTTGAAGCTTTCTTT.

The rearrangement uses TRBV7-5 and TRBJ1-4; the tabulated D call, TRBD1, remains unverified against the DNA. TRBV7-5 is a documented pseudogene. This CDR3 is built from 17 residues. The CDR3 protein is CARSLVQGHATNEKLFF. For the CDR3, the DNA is TGTGCCAGAAGCTTAGTGCAAGGACATGCAACTAATGAAAAACTGTTTTTT.

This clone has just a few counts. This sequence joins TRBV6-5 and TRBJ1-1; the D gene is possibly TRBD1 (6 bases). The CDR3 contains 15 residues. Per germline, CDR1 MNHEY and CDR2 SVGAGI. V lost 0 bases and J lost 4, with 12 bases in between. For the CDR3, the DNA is TGTGCCAGCAGTTACTCCACAGGGCTTGGCACTGAAGCTTTCTTT. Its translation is CASSYSTGLGTEAFF.

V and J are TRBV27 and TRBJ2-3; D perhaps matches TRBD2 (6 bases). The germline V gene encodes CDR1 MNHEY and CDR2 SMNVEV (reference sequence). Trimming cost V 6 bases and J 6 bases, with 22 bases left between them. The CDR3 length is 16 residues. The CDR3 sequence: CASSPTYKLAWDTQYF. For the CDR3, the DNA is TGTGCCAGCAGCCCGACCTATAAACTAGCCTGGGATACGCAGTATTTT.

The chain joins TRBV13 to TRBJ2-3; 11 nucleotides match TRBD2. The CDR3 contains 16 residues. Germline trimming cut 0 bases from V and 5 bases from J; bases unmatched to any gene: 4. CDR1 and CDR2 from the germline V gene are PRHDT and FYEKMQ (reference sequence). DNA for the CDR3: TGTGCCAGCAGCTTAGGCCAGCTAGCGGGAGGAGATACGCAGTATTTT. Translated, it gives CASSLGQLAGGDTQYF. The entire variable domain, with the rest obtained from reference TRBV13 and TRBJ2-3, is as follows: AAGVIQSPRHLIKEKRETATLKCYPIPRHDTVYWYQQGPGQDPQFLISFYEKMQSDKGSIPDRFSAQQFSDYHSELNMSSLELGDSALYFCASSLGQLAGGDTQYFGPGTRLTVL.

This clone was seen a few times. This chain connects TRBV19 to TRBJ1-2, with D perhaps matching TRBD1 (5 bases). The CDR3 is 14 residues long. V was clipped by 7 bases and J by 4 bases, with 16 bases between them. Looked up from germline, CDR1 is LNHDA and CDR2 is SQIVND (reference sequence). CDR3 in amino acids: CASTPLGRLYGYTF. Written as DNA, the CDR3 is TGTGCCAGTACTCCCCTGGGACGACTCTATGGCTACACCTTC.

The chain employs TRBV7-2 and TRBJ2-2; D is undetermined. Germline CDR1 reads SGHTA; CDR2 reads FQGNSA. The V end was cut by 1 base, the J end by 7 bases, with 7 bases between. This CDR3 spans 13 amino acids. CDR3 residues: CASSLGSVGELFF. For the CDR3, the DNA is TGTGCCAGCAGCTTAGGGTCGGTCGGGGAGCTGTTTTTT.

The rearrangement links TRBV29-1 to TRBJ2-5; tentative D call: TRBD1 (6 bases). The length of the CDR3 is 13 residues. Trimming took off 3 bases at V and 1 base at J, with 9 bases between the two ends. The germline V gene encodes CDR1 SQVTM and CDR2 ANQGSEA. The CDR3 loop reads CSVDHRVQETQYF. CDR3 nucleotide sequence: TGCAGCGTTGATCACAGGGTCCAAGAGACCCAGTACTTC.

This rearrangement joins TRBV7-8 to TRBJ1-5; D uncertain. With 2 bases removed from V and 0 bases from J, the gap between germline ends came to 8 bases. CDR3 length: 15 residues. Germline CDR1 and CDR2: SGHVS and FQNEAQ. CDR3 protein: CASSLRAYSNQPQHF. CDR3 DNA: TGTGCCAGCAGCTTACGGGCTTATAGCAATCAGCCCCAGCATTTT.

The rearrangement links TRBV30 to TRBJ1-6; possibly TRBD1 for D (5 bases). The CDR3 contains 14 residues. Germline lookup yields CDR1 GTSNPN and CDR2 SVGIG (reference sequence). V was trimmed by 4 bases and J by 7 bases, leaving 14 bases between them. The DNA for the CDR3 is TGTGCCTGGATGCGGGGGTTCGGGAATTCACCCCTCCACTTT. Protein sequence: CAWMRGFGNSPLHF.

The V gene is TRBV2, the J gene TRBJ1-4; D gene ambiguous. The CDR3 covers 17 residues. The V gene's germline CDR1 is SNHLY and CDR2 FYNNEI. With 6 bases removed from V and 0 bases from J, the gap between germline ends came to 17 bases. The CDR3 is CASRKQPNFATNEKLFF. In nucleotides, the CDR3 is TGTGCCAGCAGAAAACAGCCCAACTTTGCAACTAATGAAAAACTGTTTTTT.

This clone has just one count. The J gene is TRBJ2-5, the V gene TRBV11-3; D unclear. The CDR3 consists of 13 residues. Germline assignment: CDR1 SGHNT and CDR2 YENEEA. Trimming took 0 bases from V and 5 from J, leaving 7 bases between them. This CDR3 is CASSLDGYETQYF. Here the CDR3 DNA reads TGTGCCAGCAGCTTAGATGGATACGAGACCCAGTACTTC.

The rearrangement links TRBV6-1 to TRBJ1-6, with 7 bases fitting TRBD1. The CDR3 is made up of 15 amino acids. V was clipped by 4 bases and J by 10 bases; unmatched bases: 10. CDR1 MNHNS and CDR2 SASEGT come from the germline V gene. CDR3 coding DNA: TGTGCCAGCAGTGCCATGACAGGGAGGTGGTCACCCCTCCACTTT. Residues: CASSAMTGRWSPLHF.

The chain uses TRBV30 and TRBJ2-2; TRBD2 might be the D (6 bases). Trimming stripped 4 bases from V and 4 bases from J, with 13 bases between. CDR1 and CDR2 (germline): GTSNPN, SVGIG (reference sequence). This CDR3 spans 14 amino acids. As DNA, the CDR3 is TGTGCCTGGAACGGGGGAATAGGCACCGGGGAGCTGTTTTTT. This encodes CAWNGGIGTGELFF.

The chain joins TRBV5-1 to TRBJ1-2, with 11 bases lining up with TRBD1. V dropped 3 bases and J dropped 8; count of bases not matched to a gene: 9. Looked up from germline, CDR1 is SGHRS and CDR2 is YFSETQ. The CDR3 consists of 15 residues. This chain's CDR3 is CASSSTPGQGGGYTF. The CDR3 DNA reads TGCGCCAGCAGCTCAACTCCGGGACAGGGGGGCGGCTACACCTTC.

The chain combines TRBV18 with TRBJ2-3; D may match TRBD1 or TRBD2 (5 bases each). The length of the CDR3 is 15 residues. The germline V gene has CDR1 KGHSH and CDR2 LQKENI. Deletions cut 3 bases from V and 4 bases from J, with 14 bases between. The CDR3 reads CASSPRAGTPDTQYF. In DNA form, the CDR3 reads TGTGCCAGCTCACCTAGGGCAGGGACCCCAGATACGCAGTATTTT.

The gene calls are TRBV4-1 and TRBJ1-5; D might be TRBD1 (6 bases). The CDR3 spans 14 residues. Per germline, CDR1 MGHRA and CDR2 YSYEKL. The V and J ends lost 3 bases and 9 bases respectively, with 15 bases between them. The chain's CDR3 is CASSHPTGKRPQHF. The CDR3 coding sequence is TGCGCCAGCAGCCATCCCACAGGGAAAAGGCCCCAGCATTTT.

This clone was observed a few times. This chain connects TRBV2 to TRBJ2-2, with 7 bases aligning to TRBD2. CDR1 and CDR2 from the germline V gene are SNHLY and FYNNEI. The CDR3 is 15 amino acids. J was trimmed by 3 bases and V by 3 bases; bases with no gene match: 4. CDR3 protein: CASSEEGGYTGELFF. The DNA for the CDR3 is TGTGCCAGCAGTGAGGAGGGAGGGTACACCGGGGAGCTGTTTTTT.